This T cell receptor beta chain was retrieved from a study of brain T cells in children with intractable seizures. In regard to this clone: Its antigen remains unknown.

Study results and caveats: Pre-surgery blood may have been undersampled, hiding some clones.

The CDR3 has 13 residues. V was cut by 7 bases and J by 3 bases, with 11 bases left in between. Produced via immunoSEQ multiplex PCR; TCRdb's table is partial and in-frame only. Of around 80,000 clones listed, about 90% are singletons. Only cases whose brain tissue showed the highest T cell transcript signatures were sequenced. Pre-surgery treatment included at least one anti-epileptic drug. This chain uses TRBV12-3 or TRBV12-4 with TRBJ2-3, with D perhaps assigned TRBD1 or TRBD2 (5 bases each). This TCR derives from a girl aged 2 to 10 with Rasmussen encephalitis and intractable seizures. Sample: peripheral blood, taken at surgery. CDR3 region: CASTDWGTDTQYF. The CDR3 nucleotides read TGTGCCAGCACCGATTGGGGGACAGATACGCAGTATTTT.